This entry lists 25 T cell receptor beta chains sequenced from one sample in a study of blood T cell repertoires in COVID-19 (dated by TCRdb to the early 2020s). Libraries were prepared through the immunoSEQ multiplex PCR assay. TCRdb stores this immuneACCESS table with in-frame sequences only. Part of the clones is absent; in the studies checked, under half of the shortfall reflects unresolved V genes, and no reason is known for the rest. In all, the sample holds about 140,000 clones, and 60% to 85% of those were seen once. Of the sample, 4.5% falls within the top ten clones. The sample was peripheral blood. These receptors all stem from a woman of 80 years or more with active or convalescent COVID-19.

The V call is TRBV30, the J call TRBJ2-6; 9 nucleotides match TRBD1. The trim removed 2 bases at V and 9 bases at J, leaving 2 bases unmatched. The germline gives CDR1 GTSNPN, CDR2 SVGIG (reference sequence). The CDR3 extends over 13 amino acids. The CDR3 protein is CAWSLDRGNVLTF. The CDR3 DNA follows: TGTGCCTGGAGTCTGGACAGGGGCAACGTCCTGACTTTC.

The count of this clone is one. This rearrangement joins TRBV5-1 to TRBJ2-1, with 12 bases that match TRBD2. V trimming: 1 base; J trimming: 5 bases; junction bases outside the gene matches: 1. From germline, CDR1 is SGHRS and CDR2 YFSETQ. This CDR3 is built from 15 residues. This CDR3 reads CASSLWTSGDNEQFF. The CDR3 nucleotides read TGCGCCAGCAGCTTGTGGACTAGCGGGGACAATGAGCAGTTCTTC.

The sample holds a few counts of this clone. The chain recombines TRBV16 with TRBJ1-1, with 8 bases fitting TRBD1. The CDR3 has 15 amino acids. Unmatched junction bases numbered 5, after V lost 4 bases and J lost 1 base. The V gene's germline CDR1 is KGHSY and CDR2 FQNENV. DNA of the CDR3: TGTGCCAGCAGCCCGATGGGACAGGAGAACACTGAAGCTTTCTTT. It codes for CASSPMGQENTEAFF. Drawing the rest from reference TRBV16 and TRBJ1-1, the complete variable domain is GEEVAQTPKHLVRGEGQKAKLYCAPIKGHSYVFWYQQVLKNEFKFLISFQNENVFDETGMPKERFSAKCLPNSPCSLEIQATKLEDSAVYFCASSPMGQENTEAFFGQGTRLTVV.

This clone was detected ten times or more. The chain carries TRBV7-9 and TRBJ2-1, with TRBD2 matching over 13 bases. Germline V gives CDR1 SEHNR, CDR2 FQNEAQ (reference sequence). After removal of 5 bases from V and 8 bases from J, the junction contained 12 bases not matched to a gene. The CDR3 loop spans 17 amino acids. CDR3: CASSPPTSGGPRDEQFF. DNA for the CDR3: TGTGCCAGCAGCCCCCCGACTAGCGGGGGGCCGAGGGATGAGCAGTTCTTC.

V gene TRBV9 combines with J gene TRBJ2-1; D is unresolved. Trimming pared 1 base from V and 0 bases from J, leaving 8 bases between. CDR1 is SGDLS, CDR2 YYNGEE, per germline. The length of the CDR3 is 15 residues. CDR3 protein: CASSVISSSYNEQFF. The CDR3 region has the DNA TGTGCCAGCAGCGTAATATCGAGCTCCTACAATGAGCAGTTCTTC.

V usage is TRBV6-1 and J usage is TRBJ1-6, with D perhaps matching TRBD1 (6 bases). This CDR3 has 15 residues. Trimming took off 5 bases at V and 8 bases at J, with 16 bases between the two ends. Germline assignment: CDR1 MNHNS and CDR2 SASEGT. CDR3 in amino acids: CASSSLGGGDSPLHF. CDR3 sequence (DNA): TGTGCCAGCAGTTCCCTGGGGGGGGGCGATTCACCCCTCCACTTT.

V and J are TRBV6-5 and TRBJ1-3; D is unclear. V was clipped by 4 bases and J by 3 bases, with 7 bases between them. Per germline, CDR1 MNHEY and CDR2 SVGAGI. This CDR3 has 13 residues. The CDR3 sequence is CASSSLVGNTIYF. The CDR3 DNA reads TGTGCCAGCAGTTCCCTAGTTGGAAACACCATATATTTT.

This clone was seen more than once but under ten times. The genes are TRBV12-3 or TRBV12-4 and TRBJ1-3; no definite D call. V lost 6 bases and J 4 bases, leaving 4 bases between the germline ends. The CDR3 runs 11 residues. CDR3: CASSQGNTIYF. Written as DNA, the CDR3 is TGTGCCAGCAGCCAAGGAAACACCATATATTTT.

This clone appeared a single time. V is TRBV7-2 and J is TRBJ2-7; D unresolved. V was pared by 5 bases and J by 3 bases, with 11 bases between. From germline, CDR1 is SGHTA and CDR2 FQGNSA. There are 13 residues in the CDR3. The CDR3: CASSVLSGYEQYF. DNA of the CDR3: TGTGCCAGCAGCGTCCTTTCCGGCTACGAGCAGTACTTC.

The chain employs TRBV7-2 and TRBJ2-2; 12 nucleotides align to TRBD1. The CDR3 totals 15 residues. V shed 4 bases, J shed 4 bases, and the junction held 1 base outside the gene matches. Germline CDR1 reads SGHTA; CDR2 reads FQGNSA. For the CDR3, the DNA is TGTGCCAGCAGCTCGGGACAGGGGGCCACCGGGGAGCTGTTTTTT. Translating gives CASSSGQGATGELFF.

This clone has more than one count but fewer than ten. The rearrangement links TRBV11-2 to TRBJ1-1; weak D call: TRBD1 (5 bases). Looked up from germline, CDR1 is SGHAT and CDR2 is FQNNGV. This CDR3 region has 16 residues. Trimming left V 4 bases short and J 1 base short, with 16 bases between. The CDR3 reads CASSWAVKTGNTEAFF. The CDR3 coding sequence is TGTGCCAGCAGCTGGGCTGTTAAAACAGGGAACACTGAAGCTTTCTTT. Full variable domain (missing parts from reference TRBV11-2 and TRBJ1-1): EAGVAQSPRYKIIEKRQSVAFWCNPISGHATLYWYQQILGQGPKLLIQFQNNGVVDDSQLPKDRFSAERLKGVDSTLKIQPAKLEDSAVYLCASSWAVKTGNTEAFFGQGTRLTVV.

The gene calls are TRBV3-1 (or the pseudogene TRBV3-2) and TRBJ1-1; 7 positions match TRBD1. V dropped 3 bases and J dropped 0; count of bases not matched to a gene: 1. Germline assignment: CDR1 LGHDT and CDR2 YNNKEL (reference sequence). CDR3 length: 14 residues. The CDR3 region has the DNA TGTGCCAGCAGCCAGGGACAGTTGAACACTGAAGCTTTCTTT. The encoded protein is CASSQGQLNTEAFF.

In this sample, this clone turned up a few times. The genes are TRBV29-1 and TRBJ2-2; D possibly corresponds to TRBD2 (6 bases). The CDR3 loop spans 15 amino acids. The germline V gene encodes CDR1 SQVTM and CDR2 ANQGSEA. Trimming pared 6 bases from V and 1 base from J, leaving 15 bases between. The CDR3 coding sequence is TGCAGCGTCTCACCCCGGGGGTGGAACACCGGGGAGCTGTTTTTT. It codes for CSVSPRGWNTGELFF.

J is TRBJ1-2 and V is TRBV7-8; possible D gene TRBD1, 5 bases. The germline V gene encodes CDR1 SGHVS and CDR2 FQNEAQ. The CDR3 has 14 residues. Trimming stripped 4 bases from V and 2 bases from J, with 11 bases between. Here the CDR3 reads CASSSRQSNYGYTF. The DNA for the CDR3 is TGTGCCAGCAGCTCCCGACAGAGCAACTATGGCTACACCTTC.

The chain combines TRBV5-4 with TRBJ1-2; D possibly corresponds to TRBD1 (5 bases). This CDR3 is 13 amino acids long. V dropped 6 bases and J dropped 1 base, with 10 bases sitting between them. Germline CDR1 and CDR2: SGHNT and YYREEE (reference sequence). The CDR3 bases are TGTGCCAGCATGCAGGGAAATAACTATGGCTACACCTTC. Its translation is CASMQGNNYGYTF.

The rearrangement links TRBV19 to TRBJ2-1, with a possible D match to TRBD2 (5 bases). The CDR3 contains 15 residues. Germline assignment: CDR1 LNHDA and CDR2 SQIVND (reference sequence). The V end was cut by 7 bases, the J end by 4 bases, with 17 bases between. The CDR3 sequence: CASTTWGEPYNEQFF. For the CDR3, the DNA is TGTGCCAGTACCACTTGGGGAGAACCTTACAATGAGCAGTTCTTC.

This clone has a single count. J is TRBJ2-5 and V is TRBV7-9, with D unresolved. V shed 5 bases and J shed 3 bases, with 4 bases lying between them. From germline, CDR1 is SEHNR and CDR2 FQNEAQ (reference sequence). The CDR3 sequence is 11 residues long. The CDR3 DNA is TGTGCCAGCAGCCCTAAAGAGACCCAGTACTTC. Protein product: CASSPKETQYF.

The rearrangement links TRBV7-8 to TRBJ1-5, with D maybe TRBD1 (6 bases). The V gene's germline CDR1 is SGHVS and CDR2 FQNEAQ. The V end lost 5 bases, the J end lost 5 bases, and 10 bases lay between the germline ends. The CDR3 covers 13 residues. The CDR3 bases are TGTGCCAGCAGCCCAGGGACACATCAGCCCCAGCATTTT. This gives the protein CASSPGTHQPQHF.

The gene calls are TRBV12-3 or TRBV12-4 and TRBJ1-1; D might be TRBD1 (6 bases). Trimming removed 3 bases from V and 10 bases from J, with 12 bases in between. This CDR3 spans 12 amino acids. CDR3: CASSFNGRGAFF. The DNA of the CDR3 is TGTGCCAGCAGTTTCAACGGCAGGGGAGCTTTCTTT.

The CDR3 loop is CASASGRQETQYF. CDR3 DNA sequence: TGTGCCAGCGCTAGCGGGAGACAAGAGACCCAGTACTTC. The V call is TRBV2, the J call TRBJ2-5, with TRBD2 identical over 10 bases. The CDR3 extends over 13 amino acids. V shed 8 bases and J 2 bases; nucleotides not matched to a gene: 2. Germline CDR1 reads SNHLY; CDR2 reads FYNNEI.

V and J are TRBV7-9 and TRBJ1-3; D is perhaps TRBD1 (5 bases). The CDR3 totals 16 residues. The germline V gene encodes CDR1 SEHNR and CDR2 FQNEAQ (reference sequence). V lost 7 bases to trimming and J lost 0 bases, with 16 bases between them. The CDR3 reads CASTSSVDSSGNTIYF. CDR3 DNA sequence: TGTGCCAGCACGTCCTCTGTAGACAGCTCTGGAAACACCATATATTTT.

This clone was counted a few times. The chain links TRBV10-1 to TRBJ2-1; TRBD2 is a possible D gene (6 bases). The V gene lost 5 bases and the J gene lost 9 bases, with 17 bases spanning the gap. The germline V gene encodes CDR1 WNHNN and CDR2 SYGVQD (reference sequence). This CDR3 has 14 residues. The CDR3 region has the DNA TGCGCCAGCAGTCCCATGGGGGGTAACGGTGAGCAGTTCTTC. Amino acid sequence: CASSPMGGNGEQFF.

The J gene is TRBJ1-1, the V gene TRBV6-1, with TRBD1 matching 7 bases. In germline, CDR1 is MNHNS, CDR2 SASEGT. CDR3 length equals 13 residues. J gave up 1 base and V 7 bases, and 3 bases lay outside the gene matches. The CDR3 sequence is CASKTGANTEAFF. Written as DNA, the CDR3 is TGTGCCAGCAAAACAGGGGCGAACACTGAAGCTTTCTTT.

The J gene is TRBJ1-1, the V gene TRBV15; perhaps TRBD1 as D (5 bases). Between the trimmed V and J ends, which lost 0 bases and 4 bases, there was a span of 15 bases. The CDR3 has 16 residues. Germline V gene sequence: CDR1 LNHNV, CDR2 YYDKDF (reference sequence). CDR3 sequence: CATSRDPMAGGTEAFF. The DNA for the CDR3 is TGTGCCACCAGCAGAGATCCTATGGCGGGGGGCACTGAAGCTTTCTTT.

V is TRBV29-1 and J is TRBJ1-1; TRBD1 agrees at 7 bases. Germline trimming cut 7 bases from V and 1 base from J; bases unmatched to any gene: 0. Germline assignment: CDR1 SQVTM and CDR2 ANQGSEA. The CDR3 runs 11 residues. This CDR3 is CSGQGNTEAFF. The DNA for the CDR3 is TGCAGCGGACAGGGGAACACTGAAGCTTTCTTT. Filled out from reference TRBV29-1 and TRBJ1-1, the complete variable domain reads SAVISQKPSRDICQRGTSLTIQCQVDSQVTMMFWYRQQPGQSLTLIATANQGSEATYESGFVIDKFPISRPNLTFSTLTVSNMSPEDSSIYLCSGQGNTEAFFGQGTRLTVV.